The next 14 T cell receptor beta chains were all read from a single sample in a study of PD-L1 blockade in urothelial cancer (dated by TCRdb to about 2017). Receptor libraries were prepared by the immunoSEQ multiplex PCR assay. The clones in this table, taken by TCRdb from immuneACCESS, are in-frame only. Not every clone is retained; where verified, under half of the shortfall comes from an unresolved V gene, and the cause of the rest is unknown. In all, the sample holds about 130,000 clones, and approximately 84% of those were seen once. The ten largest make up 2.5% to 3.5% of the sample. The intended sense of this specimen's time point label: pretreatment peripheral blood. Specimen: PBMCs, collected around atezolizumab (anti-PD-L1) treatment. The receptors were gathered from a man between 45 and 60 years old with urothelial cancer.

This clone showed up just once. The CDR3 DNA reads as TGTGCCAGCAGCCAATGGACTAGCGGGCTCAGGCAAGAGACCCAGTACTTC. Translating gives CASSQWTSGLRQETQYF. The rearrangement links TRBV5-6 to TRBJ2-5, with 11 bases aligning to TRBD2. With 4 bases clipped from V and 2 bases from J, the junction kept 10 bases outside the gene matches. CDR3 size: 17 residues. Germline V gene sequence: CDR1 SGHDT, CDR2 YYEEEE.

This clone occurred once. The CDR3 here is CASSQAQALEKLFF. The CDR3 coding sequence is TGCGCCAGCAGCCAAGCCCAAGCTTTAGAAAAACTGTTTTTT. The genes are TRBV4-1 and TRBJ1-4; no clear D gene. CDR3 length: 14 amino acids. Germline values: CDR1 MGHRA, CDR2 YSYEKL. V was trimmed by 1 base and J by 8 bases, leaving 11 bases between them.

The genes are TRBV5-6 and TRBJ1-2; possibly TRBD1 for D (6 bases). This CDR3 has 15 amino acids. From germline, CDR1 is SGHDT and CDR2 YYEEEE. V was pared by 0 bases and J by 2 bases, with 11 bases between. The CDR3 DNA sequence: TGTGCCAGCAGCTTGGCGGGCAGGGGAAACTATGGCTACACCTTC. This gives the protein CASSLAGRGNYGYTF.

The J gene is TRBJ1-1, the V gene TRBV5-4; 10 bases are shared with TRBD1. CDR1 SGHNT and CDR2 YYREEE come from the germline V gene (reference sequence). The CDR3 totals 13 residues. Trimming removed 4 bases from V and 5 bases from J; junction bases left unmatched: 2. CDR3 bases: TGTGCCAGCAGCAGGGACAGGGGAACTGAAGCTTTCTTT. It yields the protein CASSRDRGTEAFF.

V usage is TRBV4-1 and J usage is TRBJ2-3; 7 bases agree with TRBD2. CDR1 is MGHRA and CDR2 is YSYEKL in the germline V gene. CDR3 length: 16 residues. Germline trimming cut 4 bases from V and 2 bases from J; bases unmatched to any gene: 9. In DNA, the CDR3 is TGCGCCAGCAGCCGAATCTGGGGGGGAGACACAGATACGCAGTATTTT. Protein: CASSRIWGGDTDTQYF.

The V and J genes are TRBV11-2 and TRBJ1-6; TRBD1 matches at 10 bases. J lost 7 bases, V lost 4 bases, and 7 bases had no gene match. There are 16 residues in the CDR3. Germline-derived CDR1 and CDR2 are SGHAT and FQNNGV. CDR3 coding DNA: TGTGCCAGCAGCTCCGACGGGACAGGGGCCAATTCACCCCTCCACTTT. Translated, it gives CASSSDGTGANSPLHF.

The rearrangement uses TRBV11-2 and TRBJ2-7; 7 bases are a match to TRBD2. The J segment lost 1 base and the V segment lost 5 bases, leaving 11 bases of the junction unmatched. The germline V gene encodes CDR1 SGHAT and CDR2 FQNNGV. The CDR3 is 16 residues long. CDR3: CASSKILATASYEQYF. The CDR3 DNA reads TGTGCCAGCAGCAAGATACTAGCGACAGCATCCTACGAGCAGTACTTC.

This clone was seen a few times. The chain uses TRBV6-5 and TRBJ2-1; the match to TRBD2 covers 10 bases. The junction had 2 bases not matched to a gene; V was cut back by 1 base and J by 8 bases. The CDR3 is 14 residues long. Germline V lookup: CDR1 MNHEY, CDR2 SVGAGI. CDR3 residues: CASSYWLAGDEQFF. The CDR3 DNA reads TGTGCCAGCAGTTACTGGCTAGCGGGAGATGAGCAGTTCTTC.

The chain recombines TRBV18 with TRBJ2-1; perhaps TRBD2 as D (5 bases). Germline CDR1 reads KGHSH; CDR2 reads LQKENI. CDR3 length: 14 residues. The germline V and J ends were trimmed by 3 bases and 7 bases, with 13 bases remaining between them. For the CDR3, the DNA is TGTGCCAGCTCACCGGGCCCTGGGGAGAATGAGCAGTTCTTC. Translated: CASSPGPGENEQFF.

The chain recombines TRBV5-5 with TRBJ2-1; TRBD2 matches 9 bases. This CDR3 comprises 18 residues. With 0 bases clipped from V and 0 bases from J, the junction kept 7 bases outside the gene matches. Germline-derived CDR1 and CDR2 are SGHKS and YYEKEE (reference sequence). CDR3 loop: CASSLELAGYSSYNEQFF. The CDR3 DNA reads TGTGCCAGCAGCTTGGAACTAGCGGGTTACAGCTCCTACAATGAGCAGTTCTTC.

This chain links TRBV28 with TRBJ1-2; TRBD1 is a possible D gene (6 bases). In germline, CDR1 is MDHEN, CDR2 SYDVKM. CDR3 length: 13 residues. Trimming took off 3 bases at V and 2 bases at J, with 7 bases between the two ends. The CDR3 DNA follows: TGTGCCAGCAGTTTCGGACAGAACTATGGCTACACCTTC. Its translation is CASSFGQNYGYTF.

This clone was found once. V and J are TRBV30 and TRBJ2-3; 10 positions match TRBD2. With V trimmed by 0 bases and J by 3 bases, 3 bases remained unmatched. The CDR3 runs 15 residues. From germline, CDR1 is GTSNPN and CDR2 SVGIG (reference sequence). The CDR3 region has the DNA TGTGCCTGGAGTGTACTAGCGGGAACGACAGATACGCAGTATTTT. Amino acids: CAWSVLAGTTDTQYF.

Only one count was recorded for this clone. The V and J genes are TRBV7-2 and TRBJ1-1, with a possible D match to TRBD1 (5 bases). In germline, CDR1 is SGHTA, CDR2 FQGNSA. Trimming cost V 7 bases and J 3 bases, with 18 bases left between them. The CDR3 has 15 residues. CDR3 coding DNA: TGTGCCAGCACCCCTATGGCAGGGATCGACACTGAAGCTTTCTTT. Its protein product is CASTPMAGIDTEAFF.

This clone was seen only once. This chain links TRBV18 with TRBJ1-1; D call uncertain. Germline CDR1 reads KGHSH; CDR2 reads LQKENI. V was cut by 5 bases and J by 1 base, with 8 bases left in between. This CDR3 region has 13 residues. The CDR3 region is CASSKPPNTEAFF. The CDR3 nucleotides read TGTGCCAGCTCAAAGCCGCCGAACACTGAAGCTTTCTTT.